These 3 T cell receptor beta chains were all obtained from the same sample, sequenced in a study of blood T cell repertoires in COVID-19. Libraries were prepared by immunoSEQ multiplex PCR; TCRdb keeps only in-frame clonotypes and omits some of them. Among about 150,000 clones listed, 88% were seen once. The specimen was peripheral blood. Receptors were obtained from a human donor in a cohort sampled during active COVID-19.

The chain uses TRBV4-2 and TRBJ2-3; TRBD1 might be the D (5 bases). The ends were cut back, 3 bases at V and 4 bases at J, with 17 bases in the middle. Per the germline V gene, CDR1 is LGHNA and CDR2 is YNFKEQ. This CDR3 has 16 residues. The CDR3 nucleotides are TGTGCCAGCAGCCATCTATCGGGCCAGGGTTCAGATACGCAGTATTTT. It encodes CASSHLSGQGSDTQYF.

The chain couples TRBV5-4 to TRBJ1-4; 10 bases match TRBD1. V trimming: 3 bases; J trimming: 7 bases; junction bases outside the gene matches: 3. From germline, CDR1 is SGHNT and CDR2 YYREEE (reference sequence). The CDR3 extends over 14 amino acids. Written as DNA, the CDR3 is TGTGCCAGCAGCTCCCGGGACAGGGGTGAAAAACTGTTTTTT. It encodes CASSSRDRGEKLFF. Together with reference TRBV5-4 and TRBJ1-4, the CDR3 gives the full variable domain: ETGVTQSPTHLIKTRGQQVTLRCSSQSGHNTVSWYQQALGQGPQFIFQYYREEENGRGNFPPRFSGLQFPNYSSELNVNALELDDSALYLCASSSRDRGEKLFFGSGTQLSVL.

This clone was counted once. The chain uses TRBV19 and TRBJ2-4, with 9 bases matching TRBD1. After removal of 5 bases from V and 5 bases from J, the junction contained 7 bases not matched to a gene. The CDR3 spans 15 residues. Germline V CDR1 and CDR2: LNHDA, SQIVND (reference sequence). The CDR3: CASSARQGGQNIQYF. DNA of the CDR3: TGTGCCAGTAGTGCCAGACAGGGGGGTCAAAACATTCAGTACTTC.